This entry lists 2 T cell receptor beta chains sequenced from one sample in a study of cytomegalovirus exposure and HLA in healthy donors. The PCR contained 60 Vbeta and 13 Jbeta primers. TCRdb's copy holds only in-frame clones and misses some; the assay was immunoSEQ multiplex PCR. The data contain fewer than 150,000 clones, 65% to 80% of them singletons. Material: PBMCs. The source is a young woman in good health and CMV-seronegative.

The rearrangement uses TRBV2 and TRBJ2-1, with 11 bases aligning to TRBD2. The CDR3 contains 15 residues. Germline V gene lookup returns CDR1 SNHLY and CDR2 FYNNEI. The trim removed 7 bases at V and 3 bases at J, leaving 5 bases unmatched. CDR3 DNA: TGTGCCAGCACTGAGGGGACTAGCGGCTACAATGAGCAGTTCTTC. It is translated as CASTEGTSGYNEQFF.

J is TRBJ2-7 and V is TRBV18, with 9 bases matching TRBD1. Germline CDR1 is KGHSH and CDR2 is LQKENI. The CDR3 is made up of 14 amino acids. The trim removed 3 bases at V and 2 bases at J, leaving 2 bases unmatched. Here the CDR3 DNA reads TGTGCCAGCTCACCCGGGACAGGGACCTACGAGCAGTACGTC. Residues: CASSPGTGTYEQYV.